The rows below give T cell receptor beta chains drawn from one sample of a study of early T cells in non-severe SARS-CoV-2 infection. TCRdb ran MiXCR on the 5' RACE reads and lists one entry per CDR3 protein. The sample lists some 120,000 distinct CDR3 sequences; 14% to 15% were seen once. Sequenced: whole blood. The receptor set was obtained from an adult who was a healthcare worker with PCR-confirmed SARS-CoV-2 infection or an uninfected control (not recorded which). CDR3s include the opening cysteine and the closing phenylalanine or tryptophan. The order of the fields is D gene, clone size, V gene, J gene, CDR3 protein, CDR3 DNA. D genes are given only for firm matches. Only some rows state a clone size, as once, few, many or a class for expanded clones.

>.|.|TRBV20-1|TRBJ2-7
CSAARDLYNEQYF
TGCAGTGCAGCGAGAGACTTATACAACGAGCAGTACTTC
>TRBD1|few|TRBV3-1|TRBJ2-2
CASSGVRGPNTGELFF
TGTGCCAGCAGCGGAGTTAGGGGGCCCAACACCGGGGAGCTGTTTTTT
>.|few|TRBV4-1|TRBJ2-1
CASSQEGPRVPYNEQFF
TGCGCCAGCAGCCAAGAGGGACCTCGAGTCCCCTACAATGAGCAGTTCTTC
>.|few|TRBV5-4|TRBJ2-5
CASSPPMEETQYF
TGTGCCAGCAGCCCGCCTATGGAAGAGACCCAGTACTTC
>.|.|TRBV29-1|TRBJ2-5
CSVVGYGETQYF
TGCAGCGTTGTGGGGTACGGGGAGACCCAGTACTTC
>.|.|TRBV29-1|TRBJ2-7
CSATDNSYEQYF
TGCAGCGCCACCGACAACTCCTACGAGCAGTACTTC
>TRBD2|few|TRBV28|TRBJ2-2
CASSRGTSGPTGELFF
TGTGCCAGCAGTCGCGGGACTAGCGGACCTACCGGGGAGCTGTTTTTT
>.|many|TRBV12-3/TRBV12-4|TRBJ1-6
CASSLKGGDSPLHF
TGTGCCAGCAGTTTAAAAGGGGGAGATTCACCCCTCCACTTT
>.|few|TRBV2|TRBJ1-5
CASREQSNSNQPQHF
TGTGCCAGCAGAGAACAGAGTAATAGCAATCAGCCCCAGCATTTT
>.|few|TRBV6-1|TRBJ1-1
CASSAGRISNTEAFF
TGTGCCAGCAGTGCGGGACGGATTTCGAACACTGAAGCTTTCTTT
>.|few|TRBV28|TRBJ2-7
CASTRDSLNEQYF
TGTGCCAGCACCCGGGACTCTTTAAACGAGCAGTACTTC
>.|many|TRBV7-9|TRBJ2-3
CASSPETDTQYF
TGTGCCAGCAGCCCCGAAACAGATACGCAGTATTTT
>.|.|TRBV27|TRBJ1-4
CASSRTQTTNEKLFF
TGTGCCAGCAGCCGGACACAGACAACTAATGAAAAACTGTTTTTT
>.|.|TRBV10-3|TRBJ1-2
CAISSTTQGQGYTF
TGTGCCATCAGTTCCACCACTCAGGGACAAGGCTACACCTTC
>TRBD2|few|TRBV6-1|TRBJ2-2
CASKLLASGELFF
TGTGCCAGCAAGTTACTAGCGTCCGGGGAGCTGTTTTTT
>.|.|TRBV12-3/TRBV12-4|TRBJ1-2
CASRLTGIFGYTF
TGTGCCAGCAGGCTTACAGGAATATTTGGCTACACCTTC
>.|few|TRBV7-9|TRBJ1-2
CASSFNYAGYTF
TGTGCCAGCAGCTTCAACTATGCAGGCTACACCTTC
>.|few|TRBV20-1|TRBJ1-5
CSAPTGTLGNQPQHF
TGCAGTGCTCCAACAGGGACCCTTGGCAATCAGCCCCAGCATTTT
>.|.|TRBV13|TRBJ2-1
CASSLPSEKGDEQFF
TGTGCCAGCAGCTTACCCAGCGAAAAGGGCGATGAGCAGTTCTTT
>.|many|TRBV5-1|TRBJ2-5
CASTPDTGIRETQYF
TGCGCCAGCACTCCGGATACAGGGATTCGGGAGACCCAGTACTTC
>.|.|TRBV18|TRBJ2-5
CASSPPDTVAETQYF
TGTGCCAGCTCACCACCCGATACAGTGGCAGAGACCCAGTACTTC
>.|.|TRBV5-4|TRBJ2-1
CASSLETSSYNEQFF
TGTGCCAGCAGCTTGGAAACTAGCTCCTACAATGAGCAGTTCTTC
>.|few|TRBV7-9|TRBJ2-3
CASSSTDRTDTQYF
TGTGCCAGCAGCTCGACAGACCGCACAGATACGCAGTATTTT
>TRBD2|few|TRBV12-3/TRBV12-4|TRBJ2-5
CASRRGGLETQYF
TGTGCCAGCAGGCGGGGGGGCCTTGAGACCCAGTACTTC
>.|.|TRBV20-1|TRBJ2-5
CSTGRALETSQETQYF
TGCAGCACTGGGCGTGCCTTAGAGACGTCTCAAGAGACCCAGTACTTC
>.|few|TRBV11-2|TRBJ1-5
CASSAQGGQPQHF
TGTGCCAGCAGCGCCCAGGGCGGTCAGCCCCAGCATTTT
>TRBD1|.|TRBV29-1|TRBJ1-1
CSAAGGANTEAFF
TGCAGCGCTGCAGGGGGCGCGAACACTGAAGCTTTCTTT
>.|few|TRBV18|TRBJ2-3
CASSPLRRATNSDTQYF
TGTGCCAGCTCACCCCTACGCCGGGCGACAAATTCAGATACGCAGTATTTT
>.|.|TRBV9|TRBJ1-4
CASSKDASVEKLFF
TGTGCCAGCAGCAAAGATGCTAGTGTTGAAAAACTGTTTTTT
>.|.|TRBV29-1|TRBJ2-2
CSVALTGTGELFF
TGCAGCGTTGCTTTGACGGGCACCGGGGAGCTGTTTTTT
>TRBD1|many|TRBV6-1|TRBJ1-1
CASSPDRVGEAFF
TGTGCCAGCAGCCCGGACAGGGTTGGGGAAGCTTTCTTT
>.|.|TRBV12-3/TRBV12-4|TRBJ1-1
CASSSPGLLNTEAFF
TGTGCCAGCAGTTCCCCAGGACTTTTGAACACTGAAGCTTTCTTT
>TRBD2|few|TRBV2|TRBJ2-2
CASRRLAGANGELFF
TGTGCCAGCAGACGACTAGCGGGGGCAAACGGGGAGCTGTTTTTT
>TRBD2|once|TRBV20-1|TRBJ2-1
CSARDSGGLNEQFF
TGCAGTGCTAGGGATAGCGGGGGACTCAATGAGCAGTTCTTC
>TRBD1|many|TRBV18|TRBJ1-5
CASSLGQVQVNQPQHF
TGTGCCAGCTCTCTAGGACAGGTCCAAGTCAATCAGCCCCAGCATTTT
>.|.|TRBV5-1|TRBJ2-7
CASSGGVLSGEQYF
TGCGCCAGCAGCGGTGGAGTTTTAAGTGGGGAGCAGTACTTC
>TRBD2|.|TRBV5-1|TRBJ2-1
CASSLYSSGTRSYNEQFF
TGCGCCAGCAGCTTGTATAGTAGCGGGACCCGCTCCTACAATGAGCAGTTCTTC
>.|.|TRBV29-1|TRBJ1-1
CSVGVGAVPAEAFF
TGCAGCGTTGGAGTAGGGGCCGTACCGGCTGAAGCTTTCTTT
>.|.|TRBV6-1|TRBJ2-7
CACRITGNDEQYF
TGTGCCTGCAGGATAACAGGGAATGACGAGCAGTACTTC
>.|many|TRBV6-1|TRBJ1-4
CASSEVGASNEKLFF
TGTGCCAGCAGTGAAGTGGGGGCATCTAATGAAAAACTGTTTTTT
>.|.|TRBV7-2|TRBJ1-2
CASSARTAVGYGYTF
TGTGCCAGCAGCGCCCGGACAGCAGTGGGTTATGGCTACACCTTC
>.|.|TRBV12-3/TRBV12-4|TRBJ2-4
CASSRYGAKNIQYF
TGTGCCAGCAGTCGTTACGGAGCCAAAAACATTCAGTACTTC
>.|.|TRBV12-5|TRBJ1-5
CASGLGQPQHF
TGTGCTAGTGGTTTGGGTCAGCCCCAGCATTTT
>.|few|TRBV5-1|TRBJ2-3
CASSIASGTDTQYF
TGCGCCAGTTCAATCGCGAGTGGCACAGATACGCAGTATTTT
>.|few|TRBV7-9|TRBJ1-1
CASSLGSGEAEAFF
TGTGCCAGCAGCTTAGGTTCAGGGGAGGCTGAAGCTTTCTTT
>.|few|TRBV7-6|TRBJ1-6
CASSPREGEKNSPLHF
TGTGCCAGCAGCCCCCGAGAGGGCGAGAAGAATTCACCCCTCCACTTT
>.|once|TRBV29-1|TRBJ1-1
CSVRQTLNTEAFF
TGCAGCGTCAGACAGACCCTGAACACTGAAGCTTTCTTT
>.|few|TRBV25-1|TRBJ2-7
CASSELVRPYEQYF
TGTGCCAGCAGTGAATTGGTCCGTCCCTACGAGCAGTACTTC
>TRBD1|many|TRBV6-1|TRBJ2-1
CASRRDRGPGEQFF
TGTGCCAGCAGGAGGGACAGGGGTCCAGGGGAGCAGTTCTTC
>.|many|TRBV30|TRBJ2-1
CAWSGLGNNEQFF
TGTGCCTGGAGCGGGCTGGGGAACAATGAGCAGTTCTTC
>.|few|TRBV27|TRBJ1-2
CASRPGRLYGYTF
TGTGCCAGCAGGCCGGGACGGCTCTATGGCTACACCTTC
>TRBD2|.|TRBV20-1|TRBJ2-1
CSARLAGVDEQFF
TGCAGTGCTAGGCTAGCGGGGGTGGATGAGCAGTTCTTC
>.|.|TRBV20-1|TRBJ2-1
CSAVPGLAHNEQFF
TGCAGTGCTGTCCCGGGCCTGGCCCACAATGAGCAGTTCTTC